This TCR beta chain originates from a study of shared clonotypes between healthy human individuals. Sequencing used immunoSEQ multiplex PCR; TCRdb keeps in-frame clones, though not all of them. The table includes hundreds of thousands of clones, 95% to 98% detected once. It was CD45RO-negative cells, positively selected for CCR7, that made up naive CD8 cells, with terminally differentiated effector memory CD45RA+ cells excluded. The CDR3 length is 14 residues. V lost 4 bases and J lost 4, with 15 bases in between. From germline, CDR1 is SGHDT and CDR2 YYEEEE. The V gene is TRBV5-6, the J gene TRBJ2-7; TRBD2 might be the D (6 bases). The TCR comes from a man aged 25-45 years in good health. The sample consisted of naive CD8+ T cells sorted from blood. CDR3 nucleotides: TGTGCCAGCAGCGGGGGACTCATCGAATACGAGCAGTACTTC. Translation gives CASSGGLIEYEQYF.